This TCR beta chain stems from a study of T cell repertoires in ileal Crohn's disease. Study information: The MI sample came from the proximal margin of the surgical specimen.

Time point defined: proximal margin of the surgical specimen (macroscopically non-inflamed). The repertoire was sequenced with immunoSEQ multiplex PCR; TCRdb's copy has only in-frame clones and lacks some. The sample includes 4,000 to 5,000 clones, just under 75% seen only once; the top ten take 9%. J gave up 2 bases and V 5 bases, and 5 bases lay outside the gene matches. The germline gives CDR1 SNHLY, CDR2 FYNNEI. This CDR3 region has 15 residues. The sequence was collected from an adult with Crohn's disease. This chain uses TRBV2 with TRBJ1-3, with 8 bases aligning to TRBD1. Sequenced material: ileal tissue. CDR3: CASSQGQGPGNTIYF. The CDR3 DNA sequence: TGTGCCAGCAGTCAAGGACAGGGACCTGGAAACACCATATATTTT.